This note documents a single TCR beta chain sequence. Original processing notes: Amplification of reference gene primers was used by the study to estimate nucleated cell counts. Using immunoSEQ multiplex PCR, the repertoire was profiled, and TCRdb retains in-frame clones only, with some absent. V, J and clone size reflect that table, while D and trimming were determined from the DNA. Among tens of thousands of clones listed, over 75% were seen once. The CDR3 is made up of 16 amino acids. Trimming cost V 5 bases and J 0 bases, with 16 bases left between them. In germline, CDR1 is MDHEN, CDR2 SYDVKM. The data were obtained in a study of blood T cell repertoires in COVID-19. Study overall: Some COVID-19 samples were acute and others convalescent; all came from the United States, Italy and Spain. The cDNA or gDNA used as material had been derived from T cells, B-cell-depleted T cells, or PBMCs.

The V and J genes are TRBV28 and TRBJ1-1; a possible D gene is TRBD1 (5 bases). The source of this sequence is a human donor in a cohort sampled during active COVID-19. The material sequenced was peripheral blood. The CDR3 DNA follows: TGTGCCAGCAGTCGATACGGGGGGACCTTGAACACTGAAGCTTTCTTT. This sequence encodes CASSRYGGTLNTEAFF.